Here is one T cell receptor (beta chain) with its context. Its cognate antigen is unknown. The data belong to a study of PD-1 blockade in mismatch repair-deficient tumors. Study-level background: Enrolled about 2012-2017, patients had progressing, pretreated mismatch repair-deficient cancers of 12 to 13 types. Study-wide results and limits: Tumor-resident clones, often absent from pretreatment blood, expanded after pembrolizumab and then contracted.

Sequencing was performed with immunoSEQ multiplex PCR; in TCRdb, only in-frame clones are kept and a portion is missing. This sample has approximately 51,000 clones, with 81% found just once. Mismatch repair deficiency was confirmed in all patients, by PCR or immunohistochemistry. TCRs were sequenced from a few patients responding to pembrolizumab. Germline values: CDR1 DFQATT, CDR2 SNEGSKA (reference sequence). The V end lost 7 bases, the J end lost 7 bases, and 10 bases lay between the germline ends. The CDR3 contains 10 residues. The V and J genes are TRBV20-1 and TRBJ1-1; no clear D. Source: peripheral blood, taken approximately 20 weeks after starting pembrolizumab. The sequence came from an adult with mismatch repair-deficient cancer. The DNA for the CDR3 is TGCAGTGGGCGCACGGATGAAGCTTTCTTT. Protein: CSGRTDEAFF.